The 6 T cell receptor beta chains in this list originate from one sample, sequenced in a study of T cell responses to AZD1222 COVID-19 vaccine. The repertoire was sequenced with immunoSEQ multiplex PCR; TCRdb's copy has only in-frame clones and lacks some. The sample yields over 150,000 clones, approximately 90% seen once. This specimen was peripheral blood, taken on day 0 of MenACWY control vaccination. These receptors originate from an adult in good health.

The rearrangement links TRBV4-2 to TRBJ2-7, with 8 bases aligning to TRBD1. V was pared by 0 bases and J by 0 bases, with 1 base of the junction left unmatched. Germline-derived CDR1 and CDR2 are LGHNA and YNFKEQ. There are 15 residues in the CDR3. CDR3 in amino acids: CASSQEQGGSYEQYF. CDR3 nucleotide sequence: TGTGCCAGCAGCCAAGAACAGGGGGGCTCCTACGAGCAGTACTTC.

The chain employs TRBV3-1 (or the pseudogene TRBV3-2) and TRBJ2-5; TRBD2 matches at 8 bases. Trimming removed 3 bases from V and 5 bases from J; junction bases left unmatched: 14. The CDR3 is 17 residues long. Germline CDR1 and CDR2: LGHDT and YNNKEL (reference sequence). CDR3 in amino acids: CASSHYRVAGTKETQYF. The CDR3 DNA is TGTGCCAGCAGCCATTACCGGGTAGCGGGGACAAAGGAGACCCAGTACTTC.

This sequence joins TRBV11-3 and TRBJ2-2; 8 bases line up with TRBD1. CDR1 and CDR2 (germline): SGHNT, YENEEA. This CDR3 is 15 amino acids long. The V segment lost 5 bases and the J segment 6 bases; nucleotides outside the gene matches: 8. For the CDR3, the DNA is TGTGCCAGCAGCCGAGTCACAGGGGGGTCCGGGGAGCTGTTTTTT. This sequence encodes CASSRVTGGSGELFF.

The chain links TRBV18 to TRBJ2-7; D tentatively fits TRBD1 or TRBD2 (5 bases each). V was clipped by 8 bases and J by 7 bases, with 21 bases between them. CDR1 is KGHSH, CDR2 LQKENI, per germline. There are 14 residues in the CDR3. The CDR3 nucleotides are TGTGCCAGCGGTCCTGCTAGGGACCGAGGTGAGCAGTACTTC. Amino acid sequence: CASGPARDRGEQYF.

The chain carries TRBV9 and TRBJ2-7; TRBD1 might be the D (5 bases). V lost 0 bases and J lost 5, with 12 bases in between. CDR3 length equals 14 residues. The germline V gene encodes CDR1 SGDLS and CDR2 YYNGEE. The CDR3 DNA is TGTGCCAGCAGCGTAGATTCAGGGTCCAACGAGCAGTACTTC. Encoded protein: CASSVDSGSNEQYF.

This clone was seen only a few times. The CDR3 here is CASSLGRVTRGQNYGYTF. For the CDR3, the DNA is TGTGCCAGCAGCTTAGGAAGAGTTACCAGGGGGCAGAACTATGGCTACACCTTC. The chain uses TRBV7-8 and TRBJ1-2; 8 nucleotides agree with TRBD1. The CDR3 loop spans 18 amino acids. Trimming at V came to 1 base and at J to 2 bases, leaving 12 bases not matched to a gene. In germline, CDR1 is SGHVS, CDR2 FQNEAQ.